Listed below are T cell receptor beta chains from one sample, sequenced in a study of blood T cells in healthy people across ages. TCRdb re-called the 5' RACE reads with MiXCR, one entry per CDR3 protein. The sample has some 850,000 distinct CDR3 sequences, 25% to 30% seen once. These same data were also listed under a study on T cells of mothers and their children.

Sequencing input: blood. Receptors were obtained from a boy between 10 and 17 years old in good health. CDR3s include the opening cysteine and the closing phenylalanine or tryptophan. Not every row has a clone size; where given, it reads once, few, many or a size class.

j_call	v_call	clone_size	cdr3_aa
TRBJ2-2	TRBV6-5	many	CASSSPGELFF
TRBJ2-1	TRBV7-9	few	CASSPKTSRGNEQFF
TRBJ1-3	TRBV7-2	few	CASSPRRGNTIYF
-	TRBV20-1	few	CSARDGTVSSYEQYF
TRBJ2-1	TRBV28	few	CASNREGEQFF
TRBJ2-1	TRBV13	-	CASSLDARNEQFF
TRBJ2-5	TRBV20-1	-	CSASGARGQETQYF
TRBJ2-3	TRBV5-1	-	CASSLDRAGLDTQYF
TRBJ1-4	TRBV7-9	-	CASSFGGQYTNF
TRBJ1-4	TRBV5-1	-	CASSLSGTIEKLFF
TRBJ2-4	TRBV4-1	-	CASSQDPPGVQNIQYF
TRBJ1-2	TRBV19	few	CASRGRDGYTF
TRBJ2-3	TRBV18	few	CASSLGTGLNTDTQYF
TRBJ1-5	TRBV14	-	CASSQSGTGNQPQHF
TRBJ1-1	TRBV11-1	few	CASSFHWTLNTEAFF
TRBJ2-7	TRBV6-1	few	CASNFRQGGGLSYEQYF
TRBJ2-1	TRBV6-1	few	CASSEAGDSLYNEQFF
TRBJ1-2	TRBV7-9	-	CASSSVGAGDFWGYTF
TRBJ2-5	TRBV7-2	-	CASSLVVKETQYF
TRBJ1-2	TRBV5-1	few	CASSPGRLDYGYTF
-	TRBV20-1	-	CSARNLAGAGNEQFF
TRBJ2-3	TRBV28	many	CASSSDFGLADTDTQYF
TRBJ2-1	TRBV5-1	few	CASSFLGPSSYNEQFF
TRBJ1-3	TRBV19	-	CASILRRGLENTIYF
TRBJ2-1	TRBV7-9	-	CASSTPDRGLSEQFF
TRBJ1-5	TRBV21-1	-	CASSKVERGGQPQHF
TRBJ1-2	TRBV20-1	-	CSANPQGYGYTF
TRBJ2-1	TRBV20-1	-	CSARGTNHNEQFF
TRBJ2-5	TRBV3-1	-	CASSLLGTRQETQYF
TRBJ2-3	TRBV5-1	few	CASSLARDRGWKDTQYF
TRBJ2-1	TRBV18	-	CASSPTHGAETYYNEQFF
TRBJ1-3	TRBV12-3/TRBV12-4	few	CASSRRAGNTIYF
TRBJ2-3	TRBV10-2	few	CAAEMGAGHTDTQYF
TRBJ2-5	TRBV7-9	-	CAGLSTGGTETQYF
TRBJ2-3	TRBV12-2	-	CASRLSQLAERTSTDTQYF
TRBJ2-5	TRBV28	many	CASSAPGRDQETQYF
TRBJ1-4	TRBV6-6	-	CASSPEGPQEKLFF
-	TRBV30	-	CAWSTGYEQYF
TRBJ2-6	TRBV6-1	-	CASSEYAGQISGANVLTF
TRBJ1-1	TRBV20-1	-	CSALDSLNTEAFF
TRBJ1-1	TRBV7-9	-	CASSPILNTEAFF
TRBJ2-1	TRBV29-1	-	CSVEEYRESEQFF
TRBJ2-7	TRBV2	few	CASTILRANYEQYF
TRBJ2-7	TRBV27	many	CASRSRGLGYEQYF
TRBJ1-1	TRBV6-1	-	CASSLAMGASIEAFF
TRBJ1-6	TRBV7-2	-	CASSLEGLLFYNSPLHF
TRBJ2-5	TRBV6-6	-	CASSVRGSGQETQYF
TRBJ1-5	TRBV28	few	CASSYPRGNDQPQHF
TRBJ2-7	TRBV5-1	-	CASSPKRDGMTYEQYF
TRBJ2-7	TRBV29-1	few	CSVVGMVYEQYF
TRBJ2-1	TRBV9	-	CASSVATGAYNEQFF
TRBJ2-5	TRBV7-3	few	CASASGQGNQETQYF
TRBJ2-7	TRBV29-1	-	CSARRERNEQYF